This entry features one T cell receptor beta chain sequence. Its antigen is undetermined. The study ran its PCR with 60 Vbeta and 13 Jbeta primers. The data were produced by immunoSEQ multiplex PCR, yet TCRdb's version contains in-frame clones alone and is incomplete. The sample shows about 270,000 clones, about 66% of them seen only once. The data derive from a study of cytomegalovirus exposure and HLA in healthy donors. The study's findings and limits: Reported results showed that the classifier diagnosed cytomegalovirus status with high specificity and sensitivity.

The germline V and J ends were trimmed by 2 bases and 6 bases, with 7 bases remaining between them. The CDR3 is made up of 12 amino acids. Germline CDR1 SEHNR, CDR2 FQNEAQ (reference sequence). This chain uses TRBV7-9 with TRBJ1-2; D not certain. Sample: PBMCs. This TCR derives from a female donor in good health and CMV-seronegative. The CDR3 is CASSLSRDGYTF. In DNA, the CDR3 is TGTGCCAGCAGCTTAAGCCGGGATGGCTACACCTTC.